This T cell receptor beta chain was obtained from a study of blood T cell repertoires in COVID-19. The J segment lost 7 bases and the V segment lost 1 base, leaving 4 bases of the junction unmatched. The CDR3 runs to 14 residues. Looked up from germline, CDR1 is MGHRA and CDR2 is YSYEKL. Measured with immunoSEQ multiplex PCR; TCRdb has only the in-frame clones, and not every one. The data contain about 360,000 clones, 85% to 90% of them seen just once; the ten biggest clones take up 3%. The gene calls are TRBV4-1 and TRBJ2-5; 9 bases line up with TRBD1. Material for sequencing was peripheral blood. This clonotype was sampled from a human donor in a cohort sampled during active COVID-19. The CDR3 region is CASSQGDRVGTQYF. The CDR3 DNA reads as TGCGCCAGCAGCCAAGGGGACAGGGTTGGGACCCAGTACTTC.